This T cell receptor beta chain was observed in a study of high-grade serous ovarian cancer treatment subgroups. Tumor tissue was taken before any definitive surgery or chemotherapy was given. Measured with immunoSEQ multiplex PCR; TCRdb has only the in-frame clones, and not every one. The sample contains about 3,900 clones, over 65% of which appear only once. Trimming removed 0 bases from V and 3 bases from J, with 3 bases in between. The CDR3 length is 13 residues. In germline, CDR1 is LGHNA, CDR2 YNFKEQ. The chain has TRBV4-2 and TRBJ2-1; D gene unclear. Input material: tumor tissue. This sequence originates from a human donor with high-grade serous ovarian cancer. The CDR3 loop is CASSQDGYNEQFF. In nucleotides, the CDR3 is TGTGCCAGCAGCCAAGATGGCTACAATGAGCAGTTCTTC.